A selection of T cell receptor beta chains follows, all from one sample in a study of T cell changes during pregnancy in multiple sclerosis. Using immunoSEQ multiplex PCR, the repertoire was profiled, and TCRdb retains in-frame clones only, with some absent. Among about 20,000 clones listed, approximately 90% were seen once. The specimen was CD8+ T cells from peripheral blood mononuclear cells, collected after pregnancy. These receptors came from a female donor in good health, enrolled as a control in a pregnancy study. Both conserved end residues are part of each CDR3. A D gene is named only where the DNA matches it firmly. A row's size may be missing; if present it is once, few, many or a size class.

clone_size j_call v_call cdr3_length d_call cdr3_aa cdr3_nt
- TRBJ2-3 TRBV28 16 TRBD1 CASRFGQGGRTDTQYF TGTGCCAGCAGATTCGGACAGGGCGGACGCACAGATACGCAGTATTTT
- TRBJ2-2 TRBV6-1 14 TRBD2 CAGETSENTGELFF TGTGCCGGAGAGACTAGCGAGAACACCGGGGAGCTGTTTTTT
- TRBJ1-2 TRBV27 13 TRBD1 CASSPTGTDGYTF TGTGCCAGTAGTCCGACAGGGACGGATGGCTACACCTTC
- TRBJ2-7 TRBV7-8 15 TRBD1 CASSPSTGISYEQYF TGTGCCAGCAGCCCGTCGACAGGGATCTCCTACGAGCAGTACTTC
- TRBJ1-5 TRBV6-5 14 TRBD1 CASSYSGQNQPQHF TGTGCCAGCAGTTACTCGGGACAGAATCAGCCCCAGCATTTT
- TRBJ1-5 TRBV27 15 - CASSVTAYSNQPQHF TGTGCCAGCAGTGTGACAGCTTATAGCAATCAGCCCCAGCATTTT
- TRBJ1-1 TRBV2 16 - CAVEKGEWAMNTEAFF TGTGCAGTCGAAAAGGGGGAGTGGGCTATGAACACTGAAGCTTTCTTT
- TRBJ2-7 TRBV4-2 16 - CASSREEGENPYEQYF TGTGCCAGCAGCCGGGAAGAAGGGGAAAACCCCTACGAGCAGTACTTC
- TRBJ1-1 TRBV10-2 17 TRBD1 CASRYDTRDRDRTEAFF TGCGCCAGCAGGTACGATACCCGGGACAGGGATAGAACTGAAGCTTTCTTT
- TRBJ2-3 TRBV5-1 17 TRBD2 CASSLDTSGGILDTQYF TGCGCCAGCAGCTTAGATACTAGCGGGGGGATACTGGATACGCAGTATTTT
- TRBJ2-7 TRBV27 15 - CASSFSGDSSYEQYF TGTGCCAGCAGTTTTTCGGGGGACAGCTCCTACGAGCAGTACTTC
- TRBJ2-7 TRBV30 11 - CAWATSDEQYF TGTGCCTGGGCCACAAGTGACGAGCAGTACTTC
- TRBJ1-2 TRBV30 13 - CAWRQGLRDGYTF TGTGCCTGGAGGCAGGGCCTAAGGGATGGCTACACCTTC
- TRBJ2-1 TRBV4-1 16 TRBD2 CASSQSLAAIYNEQFF TGCGCCAGCAGCCAGTCACTAGCGGCAATATACAATGAGCAGTTCTTC
- TRBJ2-1 TRBV4-1 18 TRBD2 CASSQDQVLADSYNEQFF TGCGCCAGCAGCCAAGATCAGGTCCTAGCGGACTCCTACAATGAGCAGTTCTTC
- TRBJ2-7 TRBV30 15 TRBD2 CAWSVIAGPFYEQYF TGTGCCTGGAGTGTTATAGCGGGTCCCTTTTACGAGCAGTACTTC
- TRBJ1-4 TRBV28 13 - CASAEGGNEKLFF TGTGCCAGCGCTGAGGGTGGGAATGAAAAACTGTTTTTT
- TRBJ1-4 TRBV18 15 - CASSPLESGYEKLFF TGTGCCAGCTCACCCCTCGAGTCGGGTTATGAAAAACTGTTTTTT
- TRBJ2-5 TRBV7-8 16 TRBD1 CASSDTWDRTQETQYF TGTGCCAGCAGCGACACCTGGGACAGGACTCAAGAGACCCAGTACTTC
- TRBJ2-7 TRBV6-5 13 - CASSQRNSYEQYF TGTGCCAGCAGCCAGCGGAACTCCTACGAGCAGTACTTC
- TRBJ1-3 TRBV10-3 14 - CAISEPTGEVAIYF TGTGCCATCAGTGAGCCGACTGGGGAGGTCGCCATATATTTT
- TRBJ1-2 TRBV9 14 TRBD1 CASSEGTGVGGYTF TGTGCCAGCAGCGAAGGAACAGGGGTCGGCGGCTACACCTTC
- TRBJ1-1 TRBV25-1 15 - CASSEWEAGGTEAFF TGTGCCAGCAGTGAATGGGAGGCCGGGGGGACTGAAGCTTTCTTT
- TRBJ1-6 TRBV6-5 14 - CASSYSSEGSPLHF TGTGCCAGCAGTTACTCGAGCGAGGGTTCACCCCTCCACTTT
- TRBJ2-7 TRBV6-5 14 - CASSYLRSRYEQYF TGTGCCAGCAGTTACCTCCGGAGTAGATACGAGCAGTACTTC
once TRBJ2-5 TRBV4-3 16 TRBD1 CASSQDGTGEWETQYF TGCGCCAGCAGCCAAGATGGAACAGGGGAGTGGGAGACCCAGTACTTC
- TRBJ1-2 TRBV2 16 - CASGKFKDDSRNGYTF TGTGCCAGCGGAAAATTTAAAGACGACAGTAGAAATGGCTACACCTTC
- TRBJ2-1 TRBV4-2 17 TRBD2 CASSQDASGRGFNEQFF TGTGCCAGCAGCCAAGATGCTAGCGGGAGAGGGTTCAATGAGCAGTTCTTC
- TRBJ1-5 TRBV28 16 TRBD1 CASSFRGSRGNQPQHF TGTGCCAGCAGTTTCAGGGGGAGCAGGGGCAATCAGCCCCAGCATTTT
once TRBJ1-1 TRBV21-1 14 - CASSKGIRDREAFF TGTGCCAGCAGCAAAGGGATCAGGGACAGAGAAGCTTTCTTT
- TRBJ2-3 TRBV6-5 15 - CASWAGAALTDTQYF TGTGCCAGTTGGGCAGGGGCTGCACTCACAGATACGCAGTATTTT
- TRBJ1-1 TRBV30 12 - CARGSQRTEAFF TGTGCCCGGGGTTCCCAGAGGACTGAAGCTTTCTTT
- TRBJ1-4 TRBV27 16 TRBD1 CASSLSLGQINEKLFF TGTGCCAGCAGTTTATCCCTGGGACAGATTAATGAAAAACTGTTTTTT
- TRBJ2-7 TRBV30 13 - CAWGQVPAGEQYF TGTGCCTGGGGTCAGGTCCCCGCTGGTGAGCAGTACTTC
- TRBJ2-7 TRBV4-3 16 TRBD1 CASSQDGAGGTDEQYF TGCGCCAGCAGCCAAGATGGTGCAGGGGGTACCGACGAGCAGTACTTC
- TRBJ2-5 TRBV12-5 11 - CASGGGETQYF TGTGCTAGTGGAGGCGGAGAGACCCAGTACTTC
- TRBJ2-7 TRBV11-2 15 TRBD2 CASSPTSGRAHEQYF TGTGCCAGCAGCCCAACTAGCGGGAGGGCCCACGAGCAGTACTTC
few TRBJ1-6 TRBV19 17 - CASSIDKTGGWNSPLHF TGTGCCAGTAGTATAGACAAGACAGGCGGGTGGAATTCACCCCTCCACTTT
- TRBJ2-1 TRBV7-9 14 TRBD2 CASSRTSGRDEQFF TGTGCCAGCAGCCGGACTAGCGGGAGGGATGAGCAGTTCTTC
- TRBJ1-4 TRBV5-6 13 - CASSLGSGEKLFF TGTGCCAGCAGCTTGGGGAGTGGGGAAAAACTGTTTTTT